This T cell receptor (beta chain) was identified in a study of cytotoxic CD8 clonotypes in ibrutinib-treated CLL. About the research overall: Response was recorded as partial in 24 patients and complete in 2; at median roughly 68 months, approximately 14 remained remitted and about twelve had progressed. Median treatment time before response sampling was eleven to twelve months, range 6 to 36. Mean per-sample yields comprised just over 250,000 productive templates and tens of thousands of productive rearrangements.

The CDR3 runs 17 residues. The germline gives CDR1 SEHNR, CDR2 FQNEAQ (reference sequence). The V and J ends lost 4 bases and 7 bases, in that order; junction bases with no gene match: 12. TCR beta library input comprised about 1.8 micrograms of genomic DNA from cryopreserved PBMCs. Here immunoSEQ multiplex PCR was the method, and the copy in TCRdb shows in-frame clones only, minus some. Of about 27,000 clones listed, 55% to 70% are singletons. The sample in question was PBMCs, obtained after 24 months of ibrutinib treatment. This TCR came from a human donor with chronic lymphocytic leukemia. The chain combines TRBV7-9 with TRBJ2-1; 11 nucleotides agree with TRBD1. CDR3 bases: TGTGCCAGCAGCTCTTCCGTTCGGGACAGGGGGAGGAATGAGCAGTTCTTC. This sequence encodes CASSSSVRDRGRNEQFF.